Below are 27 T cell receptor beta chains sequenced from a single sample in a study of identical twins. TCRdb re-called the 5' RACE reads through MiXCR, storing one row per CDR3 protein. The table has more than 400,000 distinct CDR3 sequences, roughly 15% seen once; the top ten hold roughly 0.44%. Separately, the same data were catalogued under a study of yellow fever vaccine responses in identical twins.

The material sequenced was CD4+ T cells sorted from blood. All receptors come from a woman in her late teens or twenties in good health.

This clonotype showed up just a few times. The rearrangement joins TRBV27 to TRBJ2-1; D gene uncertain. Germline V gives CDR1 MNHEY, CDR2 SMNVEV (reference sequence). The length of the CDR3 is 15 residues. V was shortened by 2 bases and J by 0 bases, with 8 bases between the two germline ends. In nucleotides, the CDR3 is TGTGCCAGCAGTTTAATCACGAGCTCCTACAATGAGCAGTTCTTC. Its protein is CASSLITSSYNEQFF.

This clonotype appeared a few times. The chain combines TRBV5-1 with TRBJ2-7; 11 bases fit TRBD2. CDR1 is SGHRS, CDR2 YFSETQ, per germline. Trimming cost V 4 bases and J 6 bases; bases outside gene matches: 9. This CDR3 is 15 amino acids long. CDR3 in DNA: TGCGCCAGCAGCACCTCTAGCGGGAGGCCCCCCGAGCAGTACTTC. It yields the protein CASSTSSGRPPEQYF.

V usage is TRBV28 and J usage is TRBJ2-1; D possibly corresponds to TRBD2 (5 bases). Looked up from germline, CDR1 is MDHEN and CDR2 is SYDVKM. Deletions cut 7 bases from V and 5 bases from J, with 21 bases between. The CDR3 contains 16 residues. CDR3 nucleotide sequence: TGTGCCAGCATTATCGGTGGCGGGTTAACCGACAATGAGCAGTTCTTC. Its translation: CASIIGGGLTDNEQFF.

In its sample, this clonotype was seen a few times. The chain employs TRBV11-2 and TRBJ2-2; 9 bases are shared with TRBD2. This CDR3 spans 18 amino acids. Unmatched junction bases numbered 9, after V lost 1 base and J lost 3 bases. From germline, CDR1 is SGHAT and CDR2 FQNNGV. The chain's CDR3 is CASSLGAVRLADTGELFF. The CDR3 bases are TGTGCCAGCAGCTTAGGGGCCGTTAGACTAGCGGACACCGGGGAGCTGTTTTTT.

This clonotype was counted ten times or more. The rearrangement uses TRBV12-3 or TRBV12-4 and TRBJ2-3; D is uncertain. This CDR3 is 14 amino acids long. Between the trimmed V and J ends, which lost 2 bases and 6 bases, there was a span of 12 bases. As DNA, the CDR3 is TGTGCCAGCAGTTTACTGCCTACCGGGGATACGCAGTATTTT. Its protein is CASSLLPTGDTQYF.

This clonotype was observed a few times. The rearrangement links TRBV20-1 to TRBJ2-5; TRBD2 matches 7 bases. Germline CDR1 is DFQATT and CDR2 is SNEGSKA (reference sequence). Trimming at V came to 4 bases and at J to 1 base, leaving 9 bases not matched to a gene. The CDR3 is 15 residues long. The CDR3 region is CSATHGGSIQETQYF. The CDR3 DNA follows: TGCAGTGCTACACATGGCGGGAGCATCCAAGAGACCCAGTACTTC.

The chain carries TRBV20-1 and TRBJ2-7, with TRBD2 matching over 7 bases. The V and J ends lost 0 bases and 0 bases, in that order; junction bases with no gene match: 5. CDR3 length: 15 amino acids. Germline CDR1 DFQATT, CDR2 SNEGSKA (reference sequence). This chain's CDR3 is CSARESASGSYEQYF. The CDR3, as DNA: TGCAGTGCTAGAGAGTCCGCTAGCGGCTCCTACGAGCAGTACTTC.

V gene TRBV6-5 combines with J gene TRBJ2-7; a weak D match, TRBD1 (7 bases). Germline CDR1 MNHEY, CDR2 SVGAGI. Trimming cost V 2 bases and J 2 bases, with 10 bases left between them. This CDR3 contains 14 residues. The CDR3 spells CASSYGRGAYEQYV. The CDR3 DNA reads TGTGCCAGCAGTTACGGCAGGGGGGCCTACGAGCAGTACGTC.

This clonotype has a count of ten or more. CDR3 residues: CASSERTEWSEQFF. CDR3 in DNA: TGTGCCAGCAGTGAAAGGACTGAGTGGAGTGAGCAGTTCTTC. The rearrangement links TRBV2 to TRBJ2-1; a weak D match, TRBD2 (5 bases). The CDR3 has 14 residues. CDR1 is SNHLY and CDR2 is FYNNEI in the germline V gene. V lost 2 bases and J lost 9, with 14 bases in between.

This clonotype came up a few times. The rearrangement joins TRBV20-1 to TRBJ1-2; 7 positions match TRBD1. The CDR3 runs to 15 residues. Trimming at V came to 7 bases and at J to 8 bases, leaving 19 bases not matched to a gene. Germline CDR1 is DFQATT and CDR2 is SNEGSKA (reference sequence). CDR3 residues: CSVPSFSTGGGGYTF. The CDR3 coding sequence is TGCAGTGTTCCCAGCTTCTCGACAGGAGGGGGCGGCTACACCTTC.

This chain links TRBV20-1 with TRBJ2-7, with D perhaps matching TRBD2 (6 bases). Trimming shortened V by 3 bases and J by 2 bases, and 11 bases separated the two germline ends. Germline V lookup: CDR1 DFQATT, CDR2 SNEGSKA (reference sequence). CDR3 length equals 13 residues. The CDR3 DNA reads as TGCAGTGCTAGGCCGGGGGTAACCTACGAGCAGTACTTC. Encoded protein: CSARPGVTYEQYF.

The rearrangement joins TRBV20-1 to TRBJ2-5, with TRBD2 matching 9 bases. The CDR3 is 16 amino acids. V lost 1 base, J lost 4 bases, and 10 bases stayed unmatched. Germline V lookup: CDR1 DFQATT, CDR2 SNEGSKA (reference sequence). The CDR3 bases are TGCAGTGCTAGAGGGTTGGGCGGGGGGGCTCCAGAGACCCAGTACTTC. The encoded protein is CSARGLGGGAPETQYF.

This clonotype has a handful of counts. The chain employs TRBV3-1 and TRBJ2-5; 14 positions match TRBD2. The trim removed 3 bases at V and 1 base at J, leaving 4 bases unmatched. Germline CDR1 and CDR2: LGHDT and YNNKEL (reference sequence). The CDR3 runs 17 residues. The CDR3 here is CASSQTGLAGAQETQYF. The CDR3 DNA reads TGTGCCAGCAGCCAGACGGGACTAGCGGGGGCCCAAGAGACCCAGTACTTC.

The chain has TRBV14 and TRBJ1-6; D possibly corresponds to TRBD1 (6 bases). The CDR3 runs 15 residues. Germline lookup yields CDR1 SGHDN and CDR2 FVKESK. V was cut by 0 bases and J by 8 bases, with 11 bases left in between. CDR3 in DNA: TGTGCCAGCAGCCAAGATTTATCAGGGGATTCACCCCTCCACTTT. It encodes CASSQDLSGDSPLHF.

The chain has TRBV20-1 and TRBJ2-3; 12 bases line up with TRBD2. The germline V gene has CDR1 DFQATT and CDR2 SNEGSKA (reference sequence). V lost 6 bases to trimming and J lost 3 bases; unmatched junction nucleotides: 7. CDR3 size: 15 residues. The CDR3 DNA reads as TGCAGTGCCTTCGGACTAGCGGGAAGGACAGATACGCAGTATTTT. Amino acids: CSAFGLAGRTDTQYF.

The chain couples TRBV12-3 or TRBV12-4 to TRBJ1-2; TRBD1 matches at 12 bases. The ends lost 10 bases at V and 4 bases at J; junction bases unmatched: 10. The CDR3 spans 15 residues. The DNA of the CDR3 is TGTGCCACCGGACGGGGACAGGGGGCCAGCTATGGCTACACCTTC. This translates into CATGRGQGASYGYTF.

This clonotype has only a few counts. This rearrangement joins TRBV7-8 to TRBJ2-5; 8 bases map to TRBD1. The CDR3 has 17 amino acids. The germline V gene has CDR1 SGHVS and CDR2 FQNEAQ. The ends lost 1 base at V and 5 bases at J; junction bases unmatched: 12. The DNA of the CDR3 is TGTGCCAGCAGCTTAGGGACAGGGCATTGGTTTGGGGAGACCCAGTACTTC. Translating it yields CASSLGTGHWFGETQYF.

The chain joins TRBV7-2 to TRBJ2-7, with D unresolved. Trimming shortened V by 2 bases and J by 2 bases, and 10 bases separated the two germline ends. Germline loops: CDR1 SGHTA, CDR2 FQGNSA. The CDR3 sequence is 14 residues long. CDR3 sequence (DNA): TGTGCCAGCAGCTTACCCCCACGTACCTACGAGCAGTACTTC. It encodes CASSLPPRTYEQYF.

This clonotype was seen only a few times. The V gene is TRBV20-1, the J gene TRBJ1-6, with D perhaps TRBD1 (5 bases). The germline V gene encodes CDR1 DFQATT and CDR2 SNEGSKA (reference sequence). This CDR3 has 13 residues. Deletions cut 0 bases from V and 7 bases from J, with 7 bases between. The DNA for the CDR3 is TGCAGTGCTAGAGACCGACAGAATTCACCCCTCCACTTT. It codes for CSARDRQNSPLHF.

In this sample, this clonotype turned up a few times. CDR3 nucleotides: TGTGCCAGCAGTCAACATTCCAGCGAGCAGTTCTTC. Encoded protein: CASSQHSSEQFF. This chain connects TRBV2 to TRBJ2-1; D gene ambiguous. The germline CDR1 and CDR2 sequences are SNHLY and FYNNEI. The V gene lost 5 bases and the J gene lost 10 bases, with 12 bases spanning the gap. The CDR3 has 12 amino acids. Based on the CDR3 plus reference TRBV2 and TRBJ2-1, the full variable domain is EPEVTQTPSHQVTQMGQEVILRCVPISNHLYFYWYRQILGQKVEFLVSFYNNEISEKSEIFDDQFSVERPDGSNFTLKIRSTKLEDSAMYFCASSQHSSEQFFGPGTRLTVL.

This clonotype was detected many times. The CDR3 region has the DNA TGCAGTGCTATCCGGGACAGGGGAGGCGAGCAGTTCTTC. Translation gives CSAIRDRGGEQFF. This chain joins TRBV20-1 and TRBJ2-1; 10 nucleotides agree with TRBD1. Germline-derived CDR1 and CDR2 are DFQATT and SNEGSKA (reference sequence). The CDR3 sequence is 13 residues long. The trim removed 4 bases at V and 10 bases at J, leaving 7 bases unmatched.

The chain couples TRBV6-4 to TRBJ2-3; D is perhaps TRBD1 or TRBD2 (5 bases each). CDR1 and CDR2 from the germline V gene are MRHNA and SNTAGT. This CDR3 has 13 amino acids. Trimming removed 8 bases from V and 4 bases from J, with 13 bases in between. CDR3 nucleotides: TGTGCCAGCTTAATCCGGGACGCAGATACGCAGTATTTT. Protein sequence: CASLIRDADTQYF.

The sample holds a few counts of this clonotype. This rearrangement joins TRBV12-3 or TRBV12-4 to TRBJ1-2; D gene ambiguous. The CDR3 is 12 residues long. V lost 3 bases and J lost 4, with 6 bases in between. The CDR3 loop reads CASSLGIYGYTF. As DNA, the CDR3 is TGTGCCAGCAGTTTGGGGATCTATGGCTACACCTTC.

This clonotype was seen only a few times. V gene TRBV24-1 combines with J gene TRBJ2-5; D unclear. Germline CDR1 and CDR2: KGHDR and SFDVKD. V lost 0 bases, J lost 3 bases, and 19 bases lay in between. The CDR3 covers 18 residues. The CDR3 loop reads CATSDLGSRSGSKETQYF. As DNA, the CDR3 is TGTGCCACCAGTGATTTGGGTAGCAGGTCTGGATCCAAAGAGACCCAGTACTTC.

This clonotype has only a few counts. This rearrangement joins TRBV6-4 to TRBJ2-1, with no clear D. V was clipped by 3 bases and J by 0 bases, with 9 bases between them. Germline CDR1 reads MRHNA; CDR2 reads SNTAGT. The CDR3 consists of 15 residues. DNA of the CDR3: TGTGCCAGCAGTGAGAACCTATACTCCTACAATGAGCAGTTCTTC. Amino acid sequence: CASSENLYSYNEQFF.

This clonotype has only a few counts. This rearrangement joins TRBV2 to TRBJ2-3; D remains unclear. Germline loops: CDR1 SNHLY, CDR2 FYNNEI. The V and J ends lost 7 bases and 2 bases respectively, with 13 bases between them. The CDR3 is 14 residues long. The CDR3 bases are TGTGCCAGCATCCCGCTGCAAAACACAGATACGCAGTATTTT. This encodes CASIPLQNTDTQYF.

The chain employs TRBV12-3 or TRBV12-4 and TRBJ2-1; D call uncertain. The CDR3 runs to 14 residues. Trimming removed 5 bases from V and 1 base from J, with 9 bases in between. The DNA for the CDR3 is TGTGCCAGCAGTCACTCGGGTTCCTACAATGAGCAGTTCTTC. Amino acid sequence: CASSHSGSYNEQFF.